This paragraph covers one T cell receptor (beta chain) sequence. The antigen this receptor binds is unknown. No much larger clone exists at a distance of one base, and base qualities are not known. Peripheral blood CD8+ and CD4+ T cells from healthy donors, Susac syndrome patients and multiple sclerosis patients were profiled by high-throughput TCR beta sequencing. Recently defined diagnostic criteria for definite or probable disease were met by the Susac syndrome patients. Bulk CD8+ and CD4+ T cells were purified by magnetic negative isolation, whereas CD8+ TEMRA cells were enriched by FACS. Blood was drawn into EDTA tubes, processed within 24 hours, and PBMCs were isolated by density gradient centrifugation. PBMCs intended for TCR sequencing were cryopreserved in liquid nitrogen and were subsequently thawed in a 37 degrees C water bath. The sorted or isolated CD4+, CD8+ and CD8+ TEMRA cells had a purity of 90% or higher.

The CDR3 has 14 amino acids, counting the end cysteine and phenylalanine. Only CDR3 DNA is held: 42 bases, read in frame from base 1. CDR1 and CDR2 were assigned from the germline V gene as KGHDR and SFDVKD. Trimming at the junction amounts to 5 bases on V and 0 bases on J, and the germline ends lie 8 bases apart. The data originate from a study of CD8 T cells in Susac syndrome (dated by TCRdb to between 2018 and 2020). About the study as a whole: Of the Susac syndrome patients who were sequenced, roughly 6 had clinically active disease and 8 or 9 were in clinical remission. At the time of blood withdrawal, Susac syndrome patients were either therapy-naive, taking corticosteroids (with some also receiving IVIg), or on IVIg alone. Whether CD8+ T cell activation and differentiation in Susac syndrome was antigen driven was tested using repertoire sequencing.

RNA was extracted using the RNeasy kit, and about 0.45 to 1 ug of the RNA was reverse transcribed with random hexamers. The immunoSEQ multiplex PCR assay, covering 54 Vbeta and 13 Jbeta segments, was used to amplify TCR beta CDR3 regions. PCR amplification bias was corrected by using a synthetic template baseline for primer optimization and computational correction. For the original study's pipeline: Reads were assigned to V, D and J genes according to IMGT and analyzed in immunoSEQ Analyzer, with only productive sequences retained. To calculate clonality, Shannon entropy was normalized by log2 of the number of productive unique sequences and then subtracted from one. Public and private clones were assessed among the 100 most prevalent clones of each patient and control. Susac-specific clones were defined as absent from healthy and MS cohorts, 800 to 1,200 published viral clones and other ImmuneACCESS disease sequences. TCRdb itself trimmed the public reads at Q25 with fastp, ran MiXCR and retained productive beta chains. Each record represents a unique CDR3 protein, reported with the most common genes and DNA among its rows. TCRdb's processing, not the study's, gives the V and J calls here. This sample is represented by some 68,000 distinct CDR3 sequences; 93% of them were singletons. The ten largest clones capture over 0.12% of the sample.

Study-wide findings and limitations: The study acknowledged that relatively few individuals were included in the TCR sequencing and HLA analysis. The CD4+ T cell repertoire of patients with Susac syndrome showed no detectable clonal expansion.

This sequence was found in a human donor with Susac syndrome. Sequencing was carried out using CD4+ T cells from PBMCs. The V and J segments used are TRBV24-1 and TRBJ2-3, with a tentative D gene TRBD2 over 5 matching bases. For the CDR3, the sequence is CATSGTGSTDTQYF. The DNA is TGTGCCACCAGTGGGACGGGAAGCACAGATACGCAGTATTTT.